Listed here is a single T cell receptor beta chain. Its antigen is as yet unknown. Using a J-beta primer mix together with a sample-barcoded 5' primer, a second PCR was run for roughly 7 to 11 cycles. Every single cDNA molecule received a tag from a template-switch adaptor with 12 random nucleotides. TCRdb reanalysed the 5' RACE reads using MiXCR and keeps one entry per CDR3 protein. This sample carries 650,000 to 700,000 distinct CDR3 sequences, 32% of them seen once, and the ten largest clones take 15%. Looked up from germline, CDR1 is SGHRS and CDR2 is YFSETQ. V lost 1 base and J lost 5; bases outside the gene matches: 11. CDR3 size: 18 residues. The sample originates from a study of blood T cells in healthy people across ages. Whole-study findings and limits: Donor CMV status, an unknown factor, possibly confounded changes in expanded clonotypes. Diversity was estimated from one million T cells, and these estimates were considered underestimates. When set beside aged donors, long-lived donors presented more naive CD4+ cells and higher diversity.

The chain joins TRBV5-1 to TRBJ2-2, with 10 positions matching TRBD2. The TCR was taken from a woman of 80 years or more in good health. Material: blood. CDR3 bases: TGCGCCAGCAGCTTGAGGCTAGCGGGGGTTCGCTGGACCGGGGAGCTGTTTTTT. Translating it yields CASSLRLAGVRWTGELFF.